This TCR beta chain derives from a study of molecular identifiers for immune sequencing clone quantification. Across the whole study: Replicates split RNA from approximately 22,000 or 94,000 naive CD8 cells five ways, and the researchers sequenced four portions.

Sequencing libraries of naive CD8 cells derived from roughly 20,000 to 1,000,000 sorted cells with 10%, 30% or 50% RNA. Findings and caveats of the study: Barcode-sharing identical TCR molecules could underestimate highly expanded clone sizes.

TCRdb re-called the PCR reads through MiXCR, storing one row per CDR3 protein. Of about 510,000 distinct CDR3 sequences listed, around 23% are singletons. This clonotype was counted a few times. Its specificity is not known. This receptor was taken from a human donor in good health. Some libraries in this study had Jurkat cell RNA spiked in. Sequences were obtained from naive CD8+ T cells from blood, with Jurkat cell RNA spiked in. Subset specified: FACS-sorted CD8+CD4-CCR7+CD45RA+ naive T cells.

DNA for the CDR3: TGTGCCAGCAGCTTAGAGTATTCCTACAATGAGCAGTTCTTC. Translating it yields CASSLEYSYNEQFF. The rearrangement joins TRBV7-9 to TRBJ2-1; D remains unclear. From germline, CDR1 is SEHNR and CDR2 FQNEAQ (reference sequence). The CDR3 is 14 residues long. With 1 base removed from V and 1 base from J, the gap between germline ends came to 5 bases.